Each of the 30 T cell receptor beta chains below was sequenced from the same sample in a study of shared clonotypes between healthy human individuals. This table comes from immunoSEQ multiplex PCR, and its TCRdb copy is limited to in-frame clones, with some not included. The table has about 230,000 clones, under 80% seen once. The sample comprised memory CD4+ T cells sorted from blood. Subset meaning: CD45RA-negative fraction. The receptors were gathered from a young man in good health.

This clone was found many times. CDR3 coding DNA: TGCGCCAGCAGCCAAGTAGAGTCAGGGATACGGCAGCCCCAGCATTTT. It yields the protein CASSQVESGIRQPQHF. This rearrangement joins TRBV4-1 to TRBJ1-5, with a tentative D call TRBD1 (5 bases). Per the germline V gene, CDR1 is MGHRA and CDR2 is YSYEKL. Trimming left V 1 base short and J 7 bases short, with 17 bases between. The CDR3 is 16 amino acids.

There are a few counts of this clone. The DNA of the CDR3 is TGCAGCGCAGCCGGGGCTAGCGCTAGCACAGATACGCAGTATTTT. It is translated as CSAAGASASTDTQYF. The gene calls are TRBV29-1 and TRBJ2-3; D is possibly TRBD2 (6 bases). The length of the CDR3 is 15 residues. The V gene's germline CDR1 is SQVTM and CDR2 ANQGSEA. The ends were cut back, 7 bases at V and 0 bases at J, with 17 bases in the middle.

The genes are TRBV14 and TRBJ1-2; possible D gene TRBD1, 6 bases. Per the germline V gene, CDR1 is SGHDN and CDR2 is FVKESK. The CDR3 totals 16 residues. Trimming took off 1 base at V and 2 bases at J, with 14 bases between the two ends. The CDR3 reads CASSQVGKDRNYGYTF. The CDR3 bases are TGTGCCAGCAGCCAAGTGGGTAAAGACAGGAACTATGGCTACACCTTC.

The rearrangement joins TRBV9 to TRBJ1-3; D possibly corresponds to TRBD1 (6 bases). This CDR3 is built from 16 residues. Per germline, CDR1 SGDLS and CDR2 YYNGEE. With 0 bases removed from V and 4 bases from J, the gap between germline ends came to 14 bases. The DNA for the CDR3 is TGTGCCAGCAGCGTAGGAACAGGGACGAGGGGAAACACCATATATTTT. Translation gives CASSVGTGTRGNTIYF.

This clone was counted a few times. The CDR3 sequence is CASSHRGQGTGNQPQHF. The DNA of the CDR3 is TGCGCCAGCAGCCATAGAGGACAGGGTACGGGCAATCAGCCCCAGCATTTT. The V call is TRBV23-1, the J call TRBJ1-5; 8 nucleotides align to TRBD1. TRBV23-1 belongs to the ORF category, with a function that is uncertain. The CDR3 contains 17 residues. J gave up 2 bases and V 6 bases, and 12 bases lay outside the gene matches.

The chain combines TRBV6-4 with TRBJ2-1; D is ambiguous. Germline V CDR1 and CDR2: MRHNA, SNTAGT. The CDR3 length is 13 residues. The V end lost 0 bases, the J end lost 8 bases, and 8 bases lay between the germline ends. CDR3 bases: TGTGCCAGCAGTGACTCCAGCGAGTATGAGCAGTTCTTC. Encoded protein: CASSDSSEYEQFF.

CDR3 protein: CASSAQSNTEAFF. In DNA, the CDR3 is TGCGCCAGCAGTGCACAGTCGAACACTGAAGCTTTCTTT. The chain links TRBV10-1 to TRBJ1-1; D call uncertain. Between the trimmed V and J ends, which lost 4 bases and 1 base, there was a span of 7 bases. The germline V gene has CDR1 WNHNN and CDR2 SYGVQD (reference sequence). This CDR3 region has 13 residues.

The rearrangement uses TRBV7-8 and TRBJ2-3; TRBD2 might be the D (6 bases). The CDR3 consists of 17 residues. From germline, CDR1 is SGHVS and CDR2 FQNEAQ. V lost 3 bases, J lost 1 base, and 17 bases lay in between. This chain's CDR3 is CASSLRTLGSGTDTQYF. In DNA, the CDR3 is TGTGCCAGCAGCTTGAGAACCCTCGGGAGTGGCACAGATACGCAGTATTTT.

The chain employs TRBV6-6 and TRBJ1-2; no reliable D call. Germline assignment: CDR1 MNHNY and CDR2 SVGAGI (reference sequence). CDR3 length equals 12 residues. V was clipped by 6 bases and J by 5 bases, with 10 bases between them. The CDR3 loop is CASRGSEYGYTF. CDR3 nucleotides: TGTGCCAGCAGGGGCAGTGAATATGGCTACACCTTC.

The chain couples TRBV18 to TRBJ2-3; perhaps TRBD2 as D (5 bases). Trimming took off 3 bases at V and 5 bases at J, with 15 bases between the two ends. Germline V gives CDR1 KGHSH, CDR2 LQKENI. This CDR3 is built from 15 residues. The CDR3 region is CASSPPEGVQDTQYF. In DNA, the CDR3 is TGTGCCAGCTCACCTCCAGAGGGAGTGCAAGATACGCAGTATTTT.

V gene TRBV2 combines with J gene TRBJ2-5; TRBD1 agrees at 8 bases. This CDR3 spans 13 amino acids. CDR1 SNHLY and CDR2 FYNNEI come from the germline V gene. The junction had 6 bases not matched to a gene; V was cut back by 7 bases and J by 5 bases. The CDR3 bases are TGTGCCAGCATGCAGGGGGCACGGGAGACCCAGTACTTC. Translation: CASMQGARETQYF.

The chain uses TRBV12-5 and TRBJ2-3; D unclear. The V gene lost 1 base and the J gene lost 2 bases, with 7 bases spanning the gap. Germline-derived CDR1 and CDR2 are LGHNT and FRNRAP. This CDR3 is 14 amino acids long. The CDR3 sequence is CASGLDRHTDTQYF. The CDR3 DNA is TGTGCTAGTGGTTTGGACCGACACACAGATACGCAGTATTTT. The complete variable domain, with remaining parts taken from reference TRBV12-5 and TRBJ2-3, reads DARVTQTPRHKVTEMGQEVTMRCQPILGHNTVFWYRQTMMQGLELLAYFRNRAPLDDSGMPKDRFSAEMPDATLATLKIQPSEPRDSAVYFCASGLDRHTDTQYFGPGTRLTVL.

This chain joins TRBV5-8 and TRBJ2-5, with D tentatively TRBD2 (5 bases). This CDR3 region has 15 residues. V dropped 4 bases and J dropped 2 bases, with 15 bases sitting between them. The germline V gene has CDR1 SGHTS and CDR2 YDEGEE. The CDR3 spells CASSPGGIRQETQYF. The CDR3 DNA reads as TGTGCCAGCAGCCCCGGAGGTATTCGACAAGAGACCCAGTACTTC.

The V call is TRBV6-1, the J call TRBJ2-1; D is undetermined. CDR3 length equals 14 residues. In germline, CDR1 is MNHNS, CDR2 SASEGT. Trimming cost V 0 bases and J 9 bases, with 12 bases left between them. The CDR3 sequence: CASSEARRVGEQFF. CDR3 bases: TGTGCCAGCAGTGAAGCGCGTCGTGTTGGTGAGCAGTTCTTC.

The rearrangement links TRBV11-2 to TRBJ2-3; D perhaps matches TRBD1 (6 bases). Germline loops: CDR1 SGHAT, CDR2 FQNNGV. The CDR3 runs 16 residues. The V end lost 2 bases, the J end lost 3 bases, and 15 bases lay between the germline ends. The CDR3 region has the DNA TGTGCCAGCAGCTTACTGGGGGCGAGTGGGACAGATACGCAGTATTTT. As protein: CASSLLGASGTDTQYF.

The chain employs TRBV4-3 and TRBJ2-3, with 13 bases aligning to TRBD2. J gave up 2 bases and V 1 base, and 6 bases lay outside the gene matches. Germline CDR1 reads LGHNA; CDR2 reads YSLEER. This CDR3 spans 18 amino acids. This CDR3 reads CASSQGRLAGGNTDTQYF. The CDR3 nucleotides read TGCGCCAGCAGCCAAGGACGACTAGCGGGAGGTAACACAGATACGCAGTATTTT.

V and J are TRBV14 and TRBJ1-1, with 7 bases lining up with TRBD1. V lost 4 bases, J lost 6 bases, and 8 bases stayed unmatched. This CDR3 is built from 14 residues. Germline V gene sequence: CDR1 SGHDN, CDR2 FVKESK. The CDR3: CASSRPQGNAEAFF. In nucleotides, the CDR3 is TGTGCCAGCAGCCGCCCACAGGGGAATGCTGAAGCTTTCTTT.

This clone was seen just once. The rearrangement links TRBV19 to TRBJ1-2, with unresolved D. V was trimmed by 7 bases and J by 0 bases, leaving 15 bases between them. Germline V gives CDR1 LNHDA, CDR2 SQIVND (reference sequence). The CDR3 has 15 residues. CDR3 DNA: TGTGCCAGTAACTCTCACGGAAAAGCTAACTATGGCTACACCTTC. It yields the protein CASNSHGKANYGYTF.

This clone was seen once. The chain couples TRBV18 to TRBJ2-2; D may be TRBD2 (6 bases). Germline V gene data show CDR1 as KGHSH and CDR2 as LQKENI. With 0 bases removed from V and 7 bases from J, the gap between germline ends came to 9 bases. This CDR3 spans 14 amino acids. CDR3 coding DNA: TGTGCCAGCTCACCACCGCGGGATAACGGGGAGCTGTTTTTT. The encoded protein is CASSPPRDNGELFF.

The genes are TRBV27 and TRBJ2-5; tentative D call: TRBD2 (6 bases). CDR1 and CDR2 from the germline V gene are MNHEY and SMNVEV (reference sequence). V was pared by 1 base and J by 0 bases, with 6 bases between. The CDR3 loop spans 14 amino acids. In DNA, the CDR3 is TGTGCCAGCAGTTTATGGGGGGACCAAGAGACCCAGTACTTC. Its protein is CASSLWGDQETQYF.

This clone occurred a few times. The V and J genes are TRBV2 and TRBJ1-1, with D hard to call. The CDR3 consists of 12 residues. Trimming shortened V by 7 bases and J by 1 base, and 7 bases separated the two germline ends. In germline, CDR1 is SNHLY, CDR2 FYNNEI. As DNA, the CDR3 is TGTGCCAGCACGTATGGGAACACTGAAGCTTTCTTT. Protein sequence: CASTYGNTEAFF.

This clone ranks as medium-sized. The chain links TRBV5-4 to TRBJ1-2; D unclear. CDR1 SGHNT and CDR2 YYREEE come from the germline V gene (reference sequence). V shed 4 bases and J shed 5 bases, with 12 bases lying between them. The CDR3 extends over 13 amino acids. CDR3 sequence: CASSRGSGYGYTF. In DNA, the CDR3 is TGTGCCAGCAGCCGTGGGTCGGGGTATGGCTACACCTTC.

The chain has TRBV2 and TRBJ2-7; perhaps TRBD1 as D (6 bases). Germline V lookup: CDR1 SNHLY, CDR2 FYNNEI. V was clipped by 6 bases and J by 7 bases, with 22 bases between them. The CDR3 is made up of 15 amino acids. This CDR3 reads CASSGGQIAPGEQYF. CDR3 nucleotides: TGTGCCAGCAGCGGAGGACAGATAGCCCCGGGGGAGCAGTACTTC. The whole variable domain, remainder taken from reference TRBV2 and TRBJ2-7, is EPEVTQTPSHQVTQMGQEVILRCVPISNHLYFYWYRQILGQKVEFLVSFYNNEISEKSEIFDDQFSVERPDGSNFTLKIRSTKLEDSAMYFCASSGGQIAPGEQYFGPGTRLTVT.

The chain recombines TRBV19 with TRBJ2-1, with a weak D call TRBD2 (6 bases). Germline CDR1 reads LNHDA; CDR2 reads SQIVND (reference sequence). Trimming took off 9 bases at V and 8 bases at J, with 20 bases between the two ends. The CDR3 extends over 14 amino acids. The CDR3: CARTPGTRGDEQFF. CDR3 nucleotides: TGTGCCAGAACCCCCGGGACGCGGGGCGATGAGCAGTTCTTC.

This clone was observed many times. The rearrangement links TRBV30 to TRBJ2-1; 7 positions agree with TRBD2. CDR3 length: 15 amino acids. Germline-derived CDR1 and CDR2 are GTSNPN and SVGIG (reference sequence). Trimming took 1 base from V and 5 from J; bases not matched to a gene: 8. CDR3 sequence reads: CAWSGSRDYNNEQFF. DNA for the CDR3: TGTGCCTGGAGTGGCTCTAGGGACTACAACAATGAGCAGTTCTTC.

The gene calls are TRBV10-3 and TRBJ2-5, with TRBD2 as a possible D gene (5 bases). Germline loops: CDR1 ENHRY, CDR2 SYGVKD. The V end lost 4 bases, the J end lost 3 bases, and 12 bases lay between the germline ends. The CDR3 runs to 14 residues. The CDR3 sequence: CAISARMGEETQYF. For the CDR3, the DNA is TGTGCCATCAGTGCTCGTATGGGAGAAGAGACCCAGTACTTC.

This chain uses TRBV29-1 with TRBJ2-1, with D perhaps TRBD2 (6 bases). Germline CDR1 is SQVTM and CDR2 is ANQGSEA. Trimming took off 6 bases at V and 0 bases at J, with 15 bases between the two ends. This CDR3 is 15 amino acids long. The CDR3 here is CSVERDLTSYNEQFF. The CDR3 coding sequence is TGCAGCGTGGAAAGGGACTTGACCTCCTACAATGAGCAGTTCTTC.

The rearrangement uses TRBV27 and TRBJ1-1; D is ambiguous. This CDR3 has 16 residues. Trimming took off 9 bases at V and 4 bases at J, with 24 bases between the two ends. The germline V gene encodes CDR1 MNHEY and CDR2 SMNVEV (reference sequence). The chain's CDR3 is CASKAVSGALGTEAFF. In nucleotides, the CDR3 is TGTGCCAGTAAAGCAGTTTCCGGCGCGCTGGGCACTGAAGCTTTCTTT.

This clone was observed a single time. The gene calls are TRBV28 and TRBJ2-7, with 9 bases matching TRBD1. From germline, CDR1 is MDHEN and CDR2 SYDVKM. There are 13 residues in the CDR3. J lost 6 bases, V lost 7 bases, and 7 bases had no gene match. CDR3: CASMGQGWSEQYF. For the CDR3, the DNA is TGTGCCAGCATGGGACAGGGTTGGTCCGAGCAGTACTTC.

The V and J genes are TRBV5-1 and TRBJ2-7; D assignment may be TRBD1 or TRBD2 (6 bases each). CDR3 length: 14 amino acids. Trimming pared 4 bases from V and 4 bases from J, leaving 15 bases between. Germline V gene sequence: CDR1 SGHRS, CDR2 YFSETQ. CDR3 region: CASSTRQAGYEQYF. The DNA of the CDR3 is TGCGCCAGCAGCACGAGACAGGCGGGATACGAGCAGTACTTC.